The rows below give T cell receptor beta chains drawn from one sample of a study of response to subunit inactivated influenza vaccine. TCRdb passed the RT-PCR reads through MiXCR, listing each CDR3 protein once. Of about 700,000 distinct CDR3 sequences listed, 15% to 19% are singletons. Source: PBMCs from blood, taken approximately 12 days after vaccination. The receptors shown here come from a man in his fifties who received an inactivated influenza vaccine. CDR3s include the opening cysteine and the closing phenylalanine or tryptophan. D genes are given only for firm matches. Some rows have no size entry. The others give once, few or many, or a class for an expanded clone.

15	TRBV5-1	TRBJ2-7	few	-	TGCGCCAGCAGCTTGGTGGGTCTCCCAGAGTACGAGCAGTACTTC	CASSLVGLPEYEQYF
16	TRBV12-3/TRBV12-4	TRBJ2-1	-	-	TGCGCCAGCAGTTTAAGGGGGAGCGGGGAAGGCAATGAGCAGTTCTTC	CASSLRGSGEGNEQFF
13	TRBV20-1	TRBJ2-3	-	-	TGCAGTGCTAGAGATGTGTACACAGATACGCAGTATTTT	CSARDVYTDTQYF
14	TRBV12-3/TRBV12-4	TRBJ1-5	few	TRBD1	TGTGCCAGCAGATTGACAGGGAGCAATCAGCCCCAGCATTTT	CASRLTGSNQPQHF
15	TRBV11-2	TRBJ2-2	-	-	TGTGCCAGCAGCTTAGAGCCCGTCGTCACCGGGGAGCTGTTTTTT	CASSLEPVVTGELFF
15	TRBV30	TRBJ1-5	few	-	TGTGCCTGGTCTGGAGGCCAGCATAGCAATCAGCCCCAGCATTTT	CAWSGGQHSNQPQHF
14	TRBV28	TRBJ1-5	-	-	TGTGCCAGCAGTTGGGTGGACGGTCTTCTGCCCCAGCATTTT	CASSWVDGLLPQHF
15	TRBV6-5	TRBJ2-7	few	TRBD1	TGTGCCAGCAGTTACAAGGGGACAGGGGACTACGAGCAGTACTTC	CASSYKGTGDYEQYF
13	TRBV6-2/TRBV6-3	TRBJ1-5	few	-	TGTGCCAGCAGCACCACCCAGGGGCAGCCCCAGCATTTT	CASSTTQGQPQHF
17	TRBV15	TRBJ2-1	few	TRBD1	TGTGCCACCAGCAGACCCGGGACAGGGAGGCAAAGGGCTGAGCAGTTCTTC	CATSRPGTGRQRAEQFF
12	TRBV20-1	TRBJ1-1	few	-	TGCAGTGCCGGATCGTGGGGCACTGAAGCTTTCTTT	CSAGSWGTEAFF
16	TRBV7-2	TRBJ2-1	-	-	TGTGCCAGCAGCTCCGCCGGCGGCTTCGCCTACAATGAGCAGTTCTTC	CASSSAGGFAYNEQFF
11	TRBV20-1	TRBJ2-5	many	-	TGCAGTGCTACAGTCCGGGAGACCCAGTACTTC	CSATVRETQYF